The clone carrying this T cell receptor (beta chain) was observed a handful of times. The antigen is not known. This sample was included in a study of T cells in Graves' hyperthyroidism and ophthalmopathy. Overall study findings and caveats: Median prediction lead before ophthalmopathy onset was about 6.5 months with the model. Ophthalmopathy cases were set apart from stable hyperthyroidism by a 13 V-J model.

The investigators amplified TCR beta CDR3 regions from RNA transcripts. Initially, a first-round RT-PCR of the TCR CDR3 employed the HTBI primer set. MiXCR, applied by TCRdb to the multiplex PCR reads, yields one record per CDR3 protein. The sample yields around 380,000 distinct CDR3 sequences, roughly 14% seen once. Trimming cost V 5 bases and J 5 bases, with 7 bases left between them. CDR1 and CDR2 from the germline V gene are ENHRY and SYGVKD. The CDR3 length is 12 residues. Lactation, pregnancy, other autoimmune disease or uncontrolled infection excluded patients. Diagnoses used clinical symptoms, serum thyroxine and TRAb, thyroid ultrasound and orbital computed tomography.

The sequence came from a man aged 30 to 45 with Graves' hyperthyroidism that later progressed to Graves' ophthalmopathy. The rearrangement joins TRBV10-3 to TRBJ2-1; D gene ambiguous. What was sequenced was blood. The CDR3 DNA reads TGTGCCATCAGTACCGTGAACAATGAGCAGTTCTTC. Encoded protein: CAISTVNNEQFF.